This TCR beta chain was obtained from a study of shared clonotypes between healthy human individuals. The V gene's germline CDR1 is MNHEY and CDR2 SVGAGI. The V end was cut by 5 bases, the J end by 0 bases, with 11 bases between. The CDR3 is made up of 14 amino acids. Measured with immunoSEQ multiplex PCR; TCRdb has only the in-frame clones, and not every one. Of just over 2,000,000 clones detected, 95% appear once; the ten largest clones hold 0.1% to 0.15%. The sample consisted of naive CD4+ T cells sorted from blood. Regarding subset: CD45RA+ positively selected. This chain connects TRBV6-5 to TRBJ2-7, with no clear D. The receptor's source is a man aged 18 to 35 in good health. CDR3 in amino acids: CASSPNRPSYEQYF. The CDR3 bases are TGTGCCAGCAGTCCAAACAGACCCTCCTACGAGCAGTACTTC.